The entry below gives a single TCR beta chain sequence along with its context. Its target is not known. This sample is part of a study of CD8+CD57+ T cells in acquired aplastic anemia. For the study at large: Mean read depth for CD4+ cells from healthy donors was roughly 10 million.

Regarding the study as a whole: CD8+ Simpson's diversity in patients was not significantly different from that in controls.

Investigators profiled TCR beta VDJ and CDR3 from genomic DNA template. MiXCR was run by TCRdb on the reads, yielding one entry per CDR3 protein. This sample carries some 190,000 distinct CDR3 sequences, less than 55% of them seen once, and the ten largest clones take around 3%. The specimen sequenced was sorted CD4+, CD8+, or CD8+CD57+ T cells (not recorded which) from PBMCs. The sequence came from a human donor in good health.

CDR3 nucleotide sequence: TGTGCCAGCAGTGGTCAGGGGGCTGTGGTAGAACTGTTTTTT. This gives the protein CASSGQGAVVELFF. The chain links TRBV25-1 to TRBJ1-4, with 8 bases matching TRBD1. Looked up from germline, CDR1 is MGHDK and CDR2 is SYGVNS. CDR3 size: 14 residues. The junction had 10 bases not matched to a gene; V was cut back by 4 bases and J by 12 bases.